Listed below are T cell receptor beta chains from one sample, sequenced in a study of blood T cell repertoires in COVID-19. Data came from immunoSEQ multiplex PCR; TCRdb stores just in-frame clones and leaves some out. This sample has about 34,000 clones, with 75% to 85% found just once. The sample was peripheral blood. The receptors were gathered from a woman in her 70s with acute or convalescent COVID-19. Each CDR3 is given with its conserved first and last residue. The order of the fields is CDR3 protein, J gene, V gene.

cdr3_aa: CASSLGGEGNTIYF
j_call: TRBJ1-3
v_call: TRBV27

cdr3_aa: CASSARSGGYTF
j_call: TRBJ1-2
v_call: TRBV9

cdr3_aa: CASRQQGRETQYF
j_call: TRBJ2-5
v_call: TRBV11-2

cdr3_aa: CASRSRDRGPYNEQFF
j_call: TRBJ2-1
v_call: TRBV19

cdr3_aa: CASSYSVRGEDEAFF
j_call: TRBJ1-1
v_call: TRBV6-5

cdr3_aa: CASRARAGGGTDTQYF
j_call: TRBJ2-3
v_call: TRBV5-1

cdr3_aa: CATRNDRVEGYTF
j_call: TRBJ1-2
v_call: TRBV24-1

cdr3_aa: CASSWGWTSGRGSYNEQFF
j_call: TRBJ2-1
v_call: TRBV28

cdr3_aa: CASSVGVGQRSTDTQYF
j_call: TRBJ2-3
v_call: TRBV9

cdr3_aa: CASSIGGGSTEAFF
j_call: TRBJ1-1
v_call: TRBV19

cdr3_aa: CASSPLATDTQYF
j_call: TRBJ2-3
v_call: TRBV18

cdr3_aa: CASSQAFVVLADSSYNEQFF
j_call: TRBJ2-1
v_call: TRBV4-1

cdr3_aa: CASSLGSLGAPRSQYF
j_call: TRBJ2-3
v_call: TRBV7-2